This section outlines one TCR beta chain sequence together with its context. Its antigen is not identified. Clones were read by immunoSEQ multiplex PCR, and TCRdb kept only the in-frame ones, dropping some. The sample has around 40,000 clones, more than 85% seen once; the top ten hold 7.1%. This sample stems from a study of T cells in localized non-small cell lung cancer. Whole-study results and caveats: Appearance in adjacent lung was seen for a median about 59 of the top 100 tumor clones. The highest T cell clonality was in uninvolved adjacent lung, above tumor.

Trimming cost V 5 bases and J 7 bases; bases outside gene matches: 16. This CDR3 region has 16 residues. Germline CDR1 is SGHVS and CDR2 is FNYEAQ. This rearrangement joins TRBV7-6 to TRBJ2-7, with 8 bases fitting TRBD2. The source of this sequence is a woman aged 18 to 55 with stage III lung adenocarcinoma. Here the sequenced sample was peripheral blood, taken before any cancer treatment. The CDR3 is CASSPTPGTRGEEQYF. CDR3 sequence (DNA): TGTGCCAGCAGCCCAACCCCCGGGACTAGGGGCGAAGAGCAGTACTTC. The whole variable domain, remainder taken from reference TRBV7-6 and TRBJ2-7, is GAGVSQSPRYKVTKRGQDVALRCDPISGHVSLYWYRQALGQGPEFLTYFNYEAQQDKSGLPNDRFSAERPEGSISTLTIQRTEQRDSAMYRCASSPTPGTRGEEQYFGPGTRLTVT.